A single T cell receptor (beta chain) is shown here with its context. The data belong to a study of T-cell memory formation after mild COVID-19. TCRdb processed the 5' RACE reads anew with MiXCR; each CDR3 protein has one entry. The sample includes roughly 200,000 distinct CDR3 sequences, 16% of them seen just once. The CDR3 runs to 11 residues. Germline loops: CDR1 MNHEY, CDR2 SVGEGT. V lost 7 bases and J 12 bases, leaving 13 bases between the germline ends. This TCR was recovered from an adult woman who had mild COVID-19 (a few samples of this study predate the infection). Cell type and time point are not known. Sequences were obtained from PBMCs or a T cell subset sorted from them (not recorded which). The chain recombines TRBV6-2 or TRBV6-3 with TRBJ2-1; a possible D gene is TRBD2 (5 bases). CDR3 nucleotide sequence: TGTGCCAGCAAGAGCCGGACTCTGCAGTTCTTC. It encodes CASKSRTLQFF.